This entry describes one TCR beta chain. CDR3 length: 15 amino acids. Germline V gives CDR1 MNHEY, CDR2 SVGEGT. The V segment lost 3 bases and the J segment 13 bases; nucleotides outside the gene matches: 13. Per the authors' pipeline: Quantification of nucleated cells was approximated via reference gene primer amplification. Using immunoSEQ multiplex PCR, the repertoire was profiled, and TCRdb retains in-frame clones only, with some absent. V, J and clone size were drawn from that table, and D and trimming were deduced from the DNA. The profile shows hundreds of thousands of clones, 88% of them singletons. The data originate from a study of blood T cell repertoires in COVID-19. Looking at the study overall: From the United States, Italy and Spain came samples of acute and convalescent COVID-19. Sample material is recorded as cDNA or gDNA derived from T cells, B-cell-depleted T cells, or PBMCs.

The chain recombines TRBV6-2 or TRBV6-3 with TRBJ1-4; 8 bases fit TRBD1. Specimen: peripheral blood. The clonotype was recovered from an older man with acute or convalescent COVID-19. The CDR3 protein is CASSYWAGGAKGLFF. Written as DNA, the CDR3 is TGTGCCAGCAGTTATTGGGCAGGGGGCGCGAAAGGACTGTTTTTT.